The clone carrying this TCR beta chain showed up just a few times. Antigen: not known. The CDR3 consists of 15 residues. Germline V lookup: CDR1 LGHNA, CDR2 YSLEER. The V gene end was trimmed by 1 base and the J gene end by 2 bases; junction bases not matched to a gene: 2. The sample originates from a study of CD8+ T cells in alopecia areata. For the study at large: Disease severity was quantified as SALT score of affected scalp area. Study-wide findings and caveats: Among patients, TCR sharing was less clear than in mice, a difference possibly due in part to HLA diversity in the patient population. Scalp sequencing captures resident alphabeta T cells of normal skin too.

Treatment specified: oral pan-JAK inhibitor, 5-10 mg twice daily. Lesional scalp tissue (obtained by punch biopsy) and peripheral blood were collected from alopecia areata patients. Following RNA extraction, reverse transcription yielded cDNA that acted as the sequencing template. Clones were read by immunoSEQ multiplex PCR, and TCRdb kept only the in-frame ones, dropping some. This sample has approximately 210,000 clones, with about three fifths found just once. The chain employs TRBV4-3 and TRBJ2-3; 8 nucleotides line up with TRBD1. The sample consisted of CD4+ T cells sorted from blood, taken at week 24, from a patient treated with tofacitinib. The sequence was collected from a human donor with alopecia areata. The CDR3 sequence: CASSQGQGATDTQYF. For the CDR3, the DNA is TGCGCCAGCAGCCAAGGCCAGGGGGCCACAGATACGCAGTATTTT.